This T cell receptor beta chain was captured by sequencing in a study of T cell changes during pregnancy in multiple sclerosis. Profiled with immunoSEQ multiplex PCR; TCRdb holds only in-frame clones, not every one. The sample includes about 100,000 clones, 90% to 95% of them seen just once. Germline V gene lookup returns CDR1 SGHDT and CDR2 YYEEEE. CDR3 length: 13 residues. Trimming pared 2 bases from V and 1 base from J, leaving 6 bases between. This specimen consisted of peripheral blood, obtained after pregnancy. The rearrangement uses TRBV5-6 and TRBJ1-1, with D possibly matching TRBD1 (5 bases). The source is a female donor with multiple sclerosis, enrolled in a pregnancy study. The DNA for the CDR3 is TGTGCCAGCAGCTTCGGGGGGAACACTGAAGCTTTCTTT. Translated: CASSFGGNTEAFF.